This TCR beta chain derives from a study of T-cell reconstitution after alpha-beta-depleted transplantation in children. Findings and limits, study-wide: It was newly produced T cells that mostly accounted for T-cell counts and diversity one year after transplant. Approximately two months post-transplant, alpha-beta T cells reportedly originated from several hundred expanded graft clones.

Preparation of the TCRbeta library used unique molecular identifiers. TCRdb itself ran the PCR reads through MiXCR, one entry per CDR3 protein. The sample lists 800,000 to 1,000,000 distinct CDR3 sequences, roughly 29% occurring once. The V segment lost 6 bases and the J segment 5 bases; nucleotides outside the gene matches: 9. Germline CDR1 is DFQATT and CDR2 is SNEGSKA (reference sequence). The CDR3 is made up of 14 amino acids. A remark on this clonotype: Its antigen is unknown.

The material sequenced was PBMCs, mostly from graft donor cells, taken 360 days after TCRalphabeta/CD19-depleted stem cell transplant. The genes are TRBV20-1 and TRBJ2-3; TRBD1 matches at 9 bases. This clonotype was obtained from a boy younger than two who had a stem cell transplant for SCID, so the T cells may come from the graft donor. Here the CDR3 reads CSALTGQGGDTQYF. CDR3 nucleotides: TGCAGTGCACTAACGGGACAGGGAGGAGATACGCAGTATTTT.